Listed here is a single TCR beta chain. Trimming removed 7 bases from V and 0 bases from J, with 10 bases in between. Germline V lookup: CDR1 MNHEY, CDR2 SVGAGI. There are 14 residues in the CDR3. As handled by the study authors: From reference gene primer amplification, estimates of nucleated cell counts were derived. The protocol was immunoSEQ multiplex PCR, while the TCRdb copy is restricted to in-frame clones and leaves out a portion. V and J calls and clone size follow that table, whereas D and trimming were derived from the DNA. The table records 130,000 to 150,000 clones, 70% to 85% of them present only once. The entry originates in a study of blood T cell repertoires in COVID-19. About the study: Donors in the United States, Italy and Spain gave samples during acute or convalescent COVID-19. Nucleic acid was either cDNA or gDNA, and it came from T cells, B-cell-depleted T cells, or PBMCs.

This chain connects TRBV6-5 to TRBJ1-5, with TRBD1 as a possible D gene (5 bases). What was sequenced was peripheral blood. The sequence came from a woman aged 45-59 years in a cohort sampled during active or convalescent COVID-19. The CDR3 sequence: CASTDSYSNQPQHF. CDR3 in DNA: TGTGCCAGCACAGACAGCTATAGCAATCAGCCCCAGCATTTT.